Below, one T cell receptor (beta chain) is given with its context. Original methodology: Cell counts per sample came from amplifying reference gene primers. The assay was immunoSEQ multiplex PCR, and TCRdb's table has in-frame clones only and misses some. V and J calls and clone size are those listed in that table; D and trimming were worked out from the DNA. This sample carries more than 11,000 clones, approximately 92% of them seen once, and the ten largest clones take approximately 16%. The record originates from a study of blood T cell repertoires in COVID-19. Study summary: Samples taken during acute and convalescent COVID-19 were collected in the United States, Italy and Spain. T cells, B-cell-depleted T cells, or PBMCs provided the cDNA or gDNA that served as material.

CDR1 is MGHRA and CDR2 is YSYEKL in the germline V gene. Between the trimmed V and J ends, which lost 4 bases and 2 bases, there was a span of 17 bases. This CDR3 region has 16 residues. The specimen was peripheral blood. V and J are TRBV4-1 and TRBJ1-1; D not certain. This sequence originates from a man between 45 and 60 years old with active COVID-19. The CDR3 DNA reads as TGCGCCAGCAGCCCCCTGAGGGCCAGTGTTAACACTGAAGCTTTCTTT. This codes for CASSPLRASVNTEAFF.